The 23 T cell receptor beta chains below come from one sample, sequenced in a study of shared clonotypes between healthy human individuals. Sequencing was performed with immunoSEQ multiplex PCR; in TCRdb, only in-frame clones are kept and a portion is missing. In the table there are 2 million to 2.5 million clones, 90% to 95% of which are singletons. Input material: naive CD4+ T cells from PBMCs. The subset denotes: CD45RA+ positively selected. All receptors derive from a young man in good health. Some clones in this sample may be carry-over from other donors' samples.

In the case of this clone: Other DNA sequences from this sample encode an identical CDR3 as well. The V and J genes are TRBV9 and TRBJ1-3, with D uncertain. Trimming pared 5 bases from V and 0 bases from J, leaving 6 bases between. The CDR3 length is 13 residues. Per germline, CDR1 SGDLS and CDR2 YYNGEE. The CDR3 DNA reads TGTGCCAGCAGTGATAGCTCTGGAAACACCATATATTTT. Translated: CASSDSSGNTIYF.

The J gene is TRBJ2-1, the V gene TRBV11-2; TRBD2 aligns across 8 bases. The CDR3 extends over 18 amino acids. Unmatched junction bases numbered 13, after V lost 3 bases and J lost 3 bases. In germline, CDR1 is SGHAT, CDR2 FQNNGV. The CDR3 region has the DNA TGTGCCAGCAGCTTCACTAGAATCTTAGCGGGGATCTACAATGAGCAGTTCTTC. Protein: CASSFTRILAGIYNEQFF.

This clone turned up a few times. This CDR3 is also generated by other DNA sequences in the sample. As DNA, the CDR3 is TGTGCCAGCAGCTTAGGACTGAACACTGAAGCTTTCTTT. Its translation is CASSLGLNTEAFF. This chain joins TRBV11-2 and TRBJ1-1; D is uncertain. Germline V gene sequence: CDR1 SGHAT, CDR2 FQNNGV. V lost 1 base to trimming and J lost 0 bases, with 3 bases between them. The CDR3 has 13 residues. The whole variable domain, filled in from reference TRBV11-2 and TRBJ1-1, reads EAGVAQSPRYKIIEKRQSVAFWCNPISGHATLYWYQQILGQGPKLLIQFQNNGVVDDSQLPKDRFSAERLKGVDSTLKIQPAKLEDSAVYLCASSLGLNTEAFFGQGTRLTVV.

V gene TRBV28 combines with J gene TRBJ1-4; possible D gene TRBD1, 6 bases. CDR3 length: 14 amino acids. The V end was cut by 4 bases, the J end by 6 bases, with 12 bases between. Germline V gene data show CDR1 as MDHEN and CDR2 as SYDVKM. CDR3 sequence reads: CASSSGQGYEKLFF. CDR3 nucleotides: TGTGCCAGCAGTTCCGGGCAGGGGTATGAAAAACTGTTTTTT.

V gene TRBV19 combines with J gene TRBJ1-1, with D possibly being TRBD1 (6 bases). This CDR3 contains 14 residues. Trimming stripped 6 bases from V and 2 bases from J, with 13 bases between. Germline V gene sequence: CDR1 LNHDA, CDR2 SQIVND (reference sequence). The CDR3 loop is CASSDGQHNTEAFF. The CDR3 DNA reads as TGTGCCAGTAGCGATGGACAGCACAACACTGAAGCTTTCTTT.

The chain recombines TRBV19 with TRBJ2-7, with 10 bases fitting TRBD1. CDR3 length: 15 residues. J lost 6 bases, V lost 5 bases, and 10 bases had no gene match. CDR1 and CDR2 (germline): LNHDA, SQIVND (reference sequence). CDR3 region: CASSSSGTGVPEQYF. CDR3 in DNA: TGTGCCAGTAGTTCGTCCGGGACAGGGGTCCCCGAGCAGTACTTC.

This chain uses TRBV18 with TRBJ2-1, with TRBD2 identical over 10 bases. Germline V CDR1 and CDR2: KGHSH, LQKENI. V was clipped by 5 bases and J by 8 bases; unmatched bases: 12. The CDR3 length is 16 residues. DNA for the CDR3: TGTGCCAGCTCAACCAACCTAGCGGGAGCCCGGGATGAGCAGTTCTTC. Amino acid sequence: CASSTNLAGARDEQFF.

The J gene is TRBJ1-1, the V gene TRBV19, with 7 nucleotides matching TRBD1. The CDR3 consists of 16 residues. Germline lookup yields CDR1 LNHDA and CDR2 SQIVND (reference sequence). V lost 9 bases to trimming and J lost 0 bases; unmatched junction nucleotides: 13. Written as DNA, the CDR3 is TGTGCCAGCAGACAGGGTTTACGCTTAATGAACACTGAAGCTTTCTTT. It encodes CASRQGLRLMNTEAFF.

This clone has a single count. The chain employs TRBV7-3 and TRBJ2-5, with 7 bases aligning to TRBD1. CDR3 length: 16 amino acids. In germline, CDR1 is SGHTA, CDR2 FQGTGA. V gave up 6 bases and J gave up 4 bases; unmatched junction bases: 14. CDR3 DNA sequence: TGTGCCAGCAGTTTAGAGGGGGCGGTTAGGGGAGAGACCCAGTACTTC. This gives the protein CASSLEGAVRGETQYF.

The chain carries TRBV9 and TRBJ2-7; 7 nucleotides agree with TRBD1. Trimming removed 4 bases from V and 6 bases from J; junction bases left unmatched: 16. In germline, CDR1 is SGDLS, CDR2 YYNGEE. There are 16 residues in the CDR3. This CDR3 reads CASSLSVSRGYGEQYF. The CDR3 DNA sequence: TGTGCCAGCAGCCTATCGGTTTCCAGGGGGTATGGCGAGCAGTACTTC.

V is TRBV27 and J is TRBJ1-4; D is unresolved. Germline V gene lookup returns CDR1 MNHEY and CDR2 SMNVEV (reference sequence). Trimming left V 6 bases short and J 8 bases short, with 7 bases between. The CDR3 is 11 residues long. The CDR3, as DNA: TGTGCCAGCAGCTCTGGAGAAAAACTGTTTTTT. Residues: CASSSGEKLFF.

The chain has TRBV6-6 and TRBJ1-3; D gene ambiguous. V lost 5 bases and J lost 5, with 16 bases in between. CDR3 length: 15 residues. CDR1 is MNHNY and CDR2 is SVGAGI in the germline V gene (reference sequence). The CDR3 nucleotides are TGTGCCAGCAGTCACCTTCTGGGCACACGAAACACCATATATTTT. Translating gives CASSHLLGTRNTIYF.

A remark on this clone: Other DNA variants within this sample encode the same CDR3. V is TRBV5-1 and J is TRBJ2-7; the match to TRBD2 covers 7 bases. Germline CDR1 reads SGHRS; CDR2 reads YFSETQ. The CDR3 length is 14 residues. Trimming took 5 bases from V and 0 from J; bases not matched to a gene: 5. The CDR3 sequence: CASSTTSASYEQYF. CDR3 DNA sequence: TGCGCCAGCAGTACAACTAGCGCCTCCTACGAGCAGTACTTC.

The V and J genes are TRBV19 and TRBJ1-1; D may be TRBD1 (6 bases). V lost 8 bases, J lost 1 base, and 23 bases lay in between. Germline V gene lookup returns CDR1 LNHDA and CDR2 SQIVND (reference sequence). CDR3 size: 17 residues. DNA of the CDR3: TGTGCCAGTGCCACGTGGAGCAGGGGCGATCCGAACACTGAAGCTTTCTTT. Translating it yields CASATWSRGDPNTEAFF.

A remark on this clone: This sample also contains other DNA sequences that code for the same CDR3. J is TRBJ1-2 and V is TRBV28; D unclear. V was shortened by 3 bases and J by 2 bases, with 7 bases between the two germline ends. The CDR3 spans 13 residues. CDR1 is MDHEN and CDR2 is SYDVKM in the germline V gene. The CDR3 bases are TGTGCCAGCAGTTTTGGGCAGAACTATGGCTACACCTTC. It translates to CASSFGQNYGYTF.

The chain joins TRBV28 to TRBJ1-5; the D is unclear. The CDR3 has 19 residues. V lost 3 bases, J lost 0 bases, and 21 bases lay in between. The V gene's germline CDR1 is MDHEN and CDR2 SYDVKM. CDR3 sequence: CASSFREGRAPYSNQPQHF. The CDR3 DNA sequence: TGTGCCAGCAGTTTCCGTGAGGGTCGGGCACCCTATAGCAATCAGCCCCAGCATTTT.

This clone has just one count. The chain recombines TRBV7-8 with TRBJ2-1; 8 bases are a match to TRBD2. J was trimmed by 3 bases and V by 5 bases; bases with no gene match: 9. CDR3 length: 16 residues. Per the germline V gene, CDR1 is SGHVS and CDR2 is FQNEAQ. The CDR3 is CASSPRGGVIYNEQFF. The CDR3 bases are TGTGCCAGCAGCCCACGGGGGGGAGTTATCTACAATGAGCAGTTCTTC.

This chain connects TRBV13 to TRBJ2-7; D is possibly TRBD2 (5 bases). This CDR3 is 14 amino acids long. The V end lost 6 bases, the J end lost 3 bases, and 15 bases lay between the germline ends. Germline V gene lookup returns CDR1 PRHDT and CDR2 FYEKMQ (reference sequence). In nucleotides, the CDR3 is TGTGCCAGCAGGTCGGGATTGAGAGGCTACGAGCAGTACTTC. This gives the protein CASRSGLRGYEQYF. Full variable domain (rest looked up from reference TRBV13 and TRBJ2-7): AAGVIQSPRHLIKEKRETATLKCYPIPRHDTVYWYQQGPGQDPQFLISFYEKMQSDKGSIPDRFSAQQFSDYHSELNMSSLELGDSALYFCASRSGLRGYEQYFGPGTRLTVT.

J is TRBJ2-7 and V is TRBV18; the D gene is possibly TRBD1 (5 bases). V lost 4 bases to trimming and J lost 2 bases, with 9 bases between them. CDR3 size: 13 residues. The germline V gene has CDR1 KGHSH and CDR2 LQKENI. The CDR3 nucleotides read TGTGCCAGCTCACTACAGGTTCCCTACGAGCAGTACTTC. Protein: CASSLQVPYEQYF.

This chain links TRBV11-3 with TRBJ2-1, with D possibly TRBD1 on 6 matching bases. Germline V gene sequence: CDR1 SGHNT, CDR2 YENEEA. V lost 2 bases and J lost 5, with 7 bases in between. CDR3 length: 13 residues. The CDR3 region has the DNA TGTGCCAGCAGCTTATACAGGGACAATGAGCAGTTCTTC. It is translated as CASSLYRDNEQFF.

This chain connects TRBV5-4 to TRBJ2-7; D might be TRBD1 (6 bases). The CDR3 is 15 amino acids. Deletions cut 2 bases from V and 0 bases from J, with 12 bases between. Germline lookup yields CDR1 SGHNT and CDR2 YYREEE (reference sequence). As DNA, the CDR3 is TGTGCCAGCAGCTTCGGCCGGGACAACTCCTACGAGCAGTACTTC. Protein sequence: CASSFGRDNSYEQYF.

V gene TRBV4-1 combines with J gene TRBJ1-2; D might be TRBD1 (5 bases). The germline CDR1 and CDR2 sequences are MGHRA and YSYEKL. Trimming took off 2 bases at V and 5 bases at J, with 9 bases between the two ends. This CDR3 contains 13 residues. DNA for the CDR3: TGCGCCAGCAGCCAACCGGGGGGATATGGCTACACCTTC. Protein product: CASSQPGGYGYTF.

The V gene is TRBV5-4, the J gene TRBJ1-4, with TRBD1 as a possible D gene (5 bases). The CDR3 is 17 residues long. V shed 0 bases and J shed 7 bases, with 19 bases lying between them. Germline CDR1 SGHNT, CDR2 YYREEE (reference sequence). Written as DNA, the CDR3 is TGTGCCAGCAGCTTGGACGCGGGTGGGGGAGTTGGTGAAAAACTGTTTTTT. Its translation is CASSLDAGGGVGEKLFF.